This T cell receptor (beta chain) was observed in a study of shared clonotypes between healthy human individuals. Study summary: CD8 memory received one plate per donor, CD8 naive two, CD4 memory three and CD4 naive three. Study-level points and caveats: The naive CD4 repertoires of a few donors were compared, and around 5% of clonotypes were shared. Estimated clonotype richness was generally higher in naive than memory subsets.

Assay: immunoSEQ multiplex PCR; the TCRdb copy retains only in-frame clones and omits some. Altogether around 240,000 clones are present, under 80% being singletons, with the ten largest covering more than 9.5%. As to this clone: Its antigen is undetermined.

Healthy adults negative for HIV, lacking recent acute infections or vaccinations, served as donors. The material sequenced was memory CD4+ T cells sorted from blood. Regarding subset: CD45RA-negative fraction. The sequence was collected from a young man in good health.

CDR3 in amino acids: CASSLSGSPRYEQYF. The CDR3 DNA reads TGTGCCAGCAGTCTTAGCGGGAGCCCTCGCTACGAGCAGTACTTC. V and J are TRBV28 and TRBJ2-7; 9 positions match TRBD2. Per the germline V gene, CDR1 is MDHEN and CDR2 is SYDVKM. CDR3 length equals 15 residues. V was clipped by 5 bases and J by 3 bases; unmatched bases: 8. The full variable domain, completed using reference TRBV28 and TRBJ2-7, is DVKVTQSSRYLVKRTGEKVFLECVQDMDHENMFWYRQDPGLGLRLIYFSYDVKMKEKGDIPEGYSVSREKKERFSLILESASTNQTSMYLCASSLSGSPRYEQYFGPGTRLTVT.